Each of the 14 T cell receptor beta chains below was sequenced from the same sample in a study of type 1 regulatory T cells. Using its own MiXCR run on the reads, TCRdb lists one record per CDR3 protein. The data hold 88,000 or so distinct CDR3 sequences, with about a third observed a single time. Sequences were obtained from CD4+ T cells, either the whole sample or a sorted fraction (not recorded which). The receptors were gathered from a human donor in good health.

This clonotype appeared many times. The chain couples TRBV20-1 to TRBJ2-4; 12 nucleotides align to TRBD2. The CDR3 loop spans 14 amino acids. V was pared by 6 bases and J by 2 bases, with 2 bases of the junction left unmatched. Germline assignment: CDR1 DFQATT and CDR2 SNEGSKA (reference sequence). CDR3: CSARTSGTKNIQYF. Written as DNA, the CDR3 is TGCAGTGCGAGGACTAGCGGGACCAAAAACATTCAGTACTTC.

The CDR3 nucleotides are TGTGCCAGCAGCGGAACAGGGTTGGGTGAGCAGTTCTTC. Residues: CASSGTGLGEQFF. The V and J genes are TRBV9 and TRBJ2-1, with D tentatively TRBD1 (6 bases). The CDR3 covers 13 residues. Germline V gene sequence: CDR1 SGDLS, CDR2 YYNGEE. Trimming removed 3 bases at V and 9 bases at J, with 13 bases between. The entire variable domain, with the rest obtained from reference TRBV9 and TRBJ2-1, is as follows: DSGVTQTPKHLITATGQRVTLRCSPRSGDLSVYWYQQSLDQGLQFLIQYYNGEERAKGNILERFSAQQFPDLHSELNLSSLELGDSALYFCASSGTGLGEQFFGPGTRLTVL.

The J gene is TRBJ2-3, the V gene TRBV11-2; 9 nucleotides line up with TRBD2. There are 15 residues in the CDR3. V lost 5 bases and J lost 9; bases outside the gene matches: 12. CDR1 and CDR2 (germline): SGHAT, FQNNGV. The CDR3 is CASSGWREGIRTQYF. The CDR3 coding sequence is TGTGCCAGCAGCGGCTGGCGGGAGGGGATCCGGACGCAGTATTTT.

This sequence joins TRBV18 and TRBJ2-6; the match to TRBD1 covers 7 bases. V shed 3 bases and J 4 bases; nucleotides not matched to a gene: 6. Germline V lookup: CDR1 KGHSH, CDR2 LQKENI. CDR3 length: 16 residues. The DNA for the CDR3 is TGTGCCAGCTCACCTGAGAGGGGGCTAGGGGCCAACGTCCTGACTTTC. This sequence encodes CASSPERGLGANVLTF.

The CDR3 nucleotides read TGTGCCAGCAGCTTAGTGGGGGTCGTTCCATATGGCTACACCTTC. This encodes CASSLVGVVPYGYTF. The chain joins TRBV7-2 to TRBJ1-2, with D tentatively TRBD1 (5 bases). The CDR3 sequence is 15 residues long. V lost 1 base to trimming and J lost 5 bases, with 14 bases between them. Looked up from germline, CDR1 is SGHTA and CDR2 is FQGNSA.

The sample holds a few counts of this clonotype. The chain joins TRBV18 to TRBJ2-6; 7 bases map to TRBD2. Germline V CDR1 and CDR2: KGHSH, LQKENI. The CDR3 sequence is 16 residues long. The trim removed 3 bases at V and 3 bases at J, leaving 5 bases unmatched. CDR3 coding DNA: TGTGCCAGCTCACCCCTGCCGGGGGGTGGGGCCAACGTCCTGACTTTC. This encodes CASSPLPGGGANVLTF.

The chain is built from TRBV6-5 and TRBJ2-2; tentative D call: TRBD1 (5 bases). CDR1 is MNHEY, CDR2 SVGAGI, per germline. The CDR3 contains 12 residues. Trimming pared 6 bases from V and 6 bases from J, leaving 8 bases between. CDR3 DNA sequence: TGTGCCAGCAGGCTACAGGCCGGGGAGCTGTTTTTT. Protein: CASRLQAGELFF.

This clonotype was seen repeatedly, ten times or more. CDR3: CASSQGGARNTEAFF. CDR3 DNA sequence: TGTGCCAGCAGCCAAGGGGGGGCGAGGAACACTGAAGCTTTCTTT. The chain recombines TRBV3-1 with TRBJ1-1, with a weak D call TRBD1 (6 bases). The germline gives CDR1 LGHDT, CDR2 YNNKEL (reference sequence). The CDR3 extends over 15 amino acids. V dropped 1 base and J dropped 1 base, with 10 bases sitting between them.

The chain carries TRBV7-8 and TRBJ1-6; the D is unclear. Looked up from germline, CDR1 is SGHVS and CDR2 is FQNEAQ. V lost 5 bases to trimming and J lost 0 bases, with 17 bases between them. The CDR3 is made up of 18 amino acids. The CDR3 reads CASSPESPLSSYNSPLHF. CDR3 sequence (DNA): TGTGCCAGCAGCCCGGAGTCCCCTTTGAGCTCCTATAATTCACCCCTCCACTTT.

This clonotype has more than one count but fewer than ten. V is TRBV7-8 and J is TRBJ1-1; D unclear. This CDR3 comprises 12 residues. Germline values: CDR1 SGHVS, CDR2 FQNEAQ. Deletions cut 3 bases from V and 0 bases from J, with 2 bases between. DNA of the CDR3: TGTGCCAGCAGCTTCGTGAACACTGAAGCTTTCTTT. This encodes CASSFVNTEAFF. The entire variable domain, with the rest obtained from reference TRBV7-8 and TRBJ1-1, is as follows: GAGVSQSPRYKVAKRGQDVALRCDPISGHVSLFWYQQALGQGPEFLTYFQNEAQLDKSGLPSDRFFAERPEGSVSTLKIQRTQQEDSAVYLCASSFVNTEAFFGQGTRLTVV.

The rearrangement links TRBV5-1 to TRBJ2-7; D ambiguous. Between the trimmed V and J ends, which lost 0 bases and 2 bases, there was a span of 12 bases. The CDR3 totals 15 residues. Germline CDR1 and CDR2: SGHRS and YFSETQ. CDR3 sequence: CASSLEGLRAYEQYF. The CDR3 bases are TGCGCCAGCAGCTTGGAGGGCCTAAGGGCCTACGAGCAGTACTTC.

This clonotype was detected only a few times. The genes are TRBV2 and TRBJ2-2; maybe TRBD2 (5 bases). Germline CDR1 reads SNHLY; CDR2 reads FYNNEI. V lost 4 bases and J lost 0, with 12 bases in between. The CDR3 has 16 residues. As DNA, the CDR3 is TGTGCCAGCAGTGCCGAGCGGCCCGCGAACACCGGGGAGCTGTTTTTT. Its translation is CASSAERPANTGELFF.

This rearrangement joins TRBV24-1 to TRBJ2-1; the match to TRBD2 covers 12 bases. The CDR3 has 14 residues. The germline V gene encodes CDR1 KGHDR and CDR2 SFDVKD. The V segment lost 8 bases and the J segment 6 bases; nucleotides outside the gene matches: 4. CDR3 sequence: CATKASGRANEQFF. The CDR3 nucleotides read TGTGCCACCAAAGCTAGCGGGAGGGCCAATGAGCAGTTCTTC.

The CDR3 sequence: CSATAWDSTDTQYF. The CDR3 bases are TGCAGTGCTACTGCTTGGGATAGCACAGATACGCAGTATTTT. The V call is TRBV20-1, the J call TRBJ2-3; D remains ambiguous. Deletions cut 4 bases from V and 0 bases from J, with 11 bases between. Germline CDR1 is DFQATT and CDR2 is SNEGSKA (reference sequence). The CDR3 runs 14 residues.